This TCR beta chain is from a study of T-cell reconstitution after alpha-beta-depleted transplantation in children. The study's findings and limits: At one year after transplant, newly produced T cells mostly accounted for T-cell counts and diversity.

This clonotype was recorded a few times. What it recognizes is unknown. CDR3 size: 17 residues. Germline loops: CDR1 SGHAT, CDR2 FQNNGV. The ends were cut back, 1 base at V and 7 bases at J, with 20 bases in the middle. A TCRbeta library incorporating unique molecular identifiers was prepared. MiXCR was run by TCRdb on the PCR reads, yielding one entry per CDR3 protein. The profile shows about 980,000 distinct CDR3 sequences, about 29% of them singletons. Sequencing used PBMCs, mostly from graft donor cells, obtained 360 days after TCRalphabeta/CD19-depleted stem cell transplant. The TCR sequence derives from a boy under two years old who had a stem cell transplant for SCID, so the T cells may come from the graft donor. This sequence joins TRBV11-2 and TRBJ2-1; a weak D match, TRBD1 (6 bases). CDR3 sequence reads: CASSLVVTSQGRNEQFF. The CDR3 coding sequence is TGTGCCAGCAGCTTAGTTGTTACGTCACAGGGCAGGAATGAGCAGTTCTTC.